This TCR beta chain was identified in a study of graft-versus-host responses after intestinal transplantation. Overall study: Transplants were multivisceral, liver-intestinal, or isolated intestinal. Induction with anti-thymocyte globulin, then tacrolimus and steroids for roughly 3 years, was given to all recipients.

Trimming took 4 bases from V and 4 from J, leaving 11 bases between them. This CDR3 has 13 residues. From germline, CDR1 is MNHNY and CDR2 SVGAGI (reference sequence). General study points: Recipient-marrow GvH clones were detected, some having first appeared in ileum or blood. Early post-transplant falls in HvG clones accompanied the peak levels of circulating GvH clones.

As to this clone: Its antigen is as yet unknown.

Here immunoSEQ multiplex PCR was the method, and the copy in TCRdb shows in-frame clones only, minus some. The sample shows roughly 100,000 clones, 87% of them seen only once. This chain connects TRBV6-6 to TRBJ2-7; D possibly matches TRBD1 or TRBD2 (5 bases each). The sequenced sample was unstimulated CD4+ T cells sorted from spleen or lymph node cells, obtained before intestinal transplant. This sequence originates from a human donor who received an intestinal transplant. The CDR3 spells CASSWVGAYEQYF. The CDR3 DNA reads TGTGCCAGCAGTTGGGTCGGGGCATACGAGCAGTACTTC.